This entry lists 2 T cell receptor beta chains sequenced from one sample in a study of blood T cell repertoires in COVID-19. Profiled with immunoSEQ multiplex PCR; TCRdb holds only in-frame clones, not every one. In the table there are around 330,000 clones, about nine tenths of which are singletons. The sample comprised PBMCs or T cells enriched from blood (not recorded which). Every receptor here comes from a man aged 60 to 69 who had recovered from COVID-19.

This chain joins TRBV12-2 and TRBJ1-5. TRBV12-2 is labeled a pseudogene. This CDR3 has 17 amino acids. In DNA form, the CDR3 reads TGTGCAAGTCGCTTTTGGAATGCGGGAGTGGGGGATCAGCCCCAGCATTTT. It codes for CASRFWNAGVGDQPQHF.

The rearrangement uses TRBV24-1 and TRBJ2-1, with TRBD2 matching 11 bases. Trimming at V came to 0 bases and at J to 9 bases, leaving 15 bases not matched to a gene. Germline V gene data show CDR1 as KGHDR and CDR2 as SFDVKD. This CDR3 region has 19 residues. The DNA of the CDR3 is TGTGCCACCAGTGATTTGCGTCCTGTGGTAGCGGGAGGGCCGGGTGAGCAGTTCTTC. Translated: CATSDLRPVVAGGPGEQFF.